Relative to its sample, the clone carrying this T cell receptor beta chain is medium-sized (0.01 to 0.1%). The CDR3 is made up of 15 amino acids. Germline CDR1 and CDR2: MNHNY and SVGAGI (reference sequence). V lost 5 bases, J lost 10 bases, and 9 bases stayed unmatched. These data are taken from a study of T cell repertoires in aging, cancer and after chemotherapy. Multiplex touch-down PCR with TRB-A/B primers amplified rearranged V-D-J TRB sequences. TCRdb re-called the multiplex PCR reads through MiXCR, storing one row per CDR3 protein. The table lists some 5,200 distinct CDR3 sequences, 26% of them singletons, with around 7% in the top ten. The template was genomic DNA from peripheral blood, not RNA.

Sequencing input: blood. V is TRBV6-6 and J is TRBJ1-6; 9 nucleotides line up with TRBD1. The TCR sequence derives from a human donor in good health. The chain's CDR3 is CASSGGTGKDSPLHF. In DNA, the CDR3 is TGTGCCAGCAGTGGGGGGACAGGGAAAGACTCACCCCTCCACTTT.